Sequencing of this TCR beta chain was carried out in a study of identical twins. TCRdb analysed the 5' RACE reads with MiXCR anew, one entry per CDR3 protein. The sample holds roughly 290,000 distinct CDR3 sequences, about 8% seen once. This clonotype was seen ten or more times. Its target is unknown. Study-wide points: Weaker excess twin sharing was seen among beta out-of-frame sequences.

Germline CDR1 SGHRS, CDR2 YFSETQ. The CDR3 is 16 residues long. The J segment lost 7 bases and the V segment lost 0 bases, leaving 7 bases of the junction unmatched. Healthy Caucasians were all of the donors. This sample was shared with a second study, whose subject was yellow fever vaccine responses in identical twins.

This chain joins TRBV5-1 and TRBJ2-1; the match to TRBD2 covers 10 bases. This TCR derives from a young woman in good health. Sample: memory (CD45RO+) T cells sorted from blood. In DNA, the CDR3 is TGCGCCAGCAGCTTGGCCCCTAGCGGGAGAATGAATGAGCAGTTCTTC. It yields the protein CASSLAPSGRMNEQFF.